The entry below gives a single T cell receptor beta chain sequence along with its context. Its cognate antigen has yet to be identified. Nothing much larger sits one base from this clone, and base qualities are not available. The source of the sample is a study of shared clonotypes between healthy human individuals (TCRdb year 2020). For the wider study: The cohort comprised a couple of women and a few men aged 18 to 49 years. To increase sequencing depth and limit assay-specific biases, TCR repertoire library preparation and sequencing were carried out by different laboratories using diverse techniques. For each donor, CD4 naive and CD4 memory were each given three plates, CD8 naive was given two plates, and CD8 memory was given one plate. Between about 0.94 and 8.9 billion PBMCs per donor were obtained by leukapheresis. Blood TCR repertoires of four to six healthy adults were deeply sequenced to estimate repertoire size and the extent of clonotype sharing between individuals.

Results the study describes overall, beyond this receptor: Naive subsets generally had larger estimated clonotype richness than memory subsets. Across a few donors, roughly 5.1% of naive CD4, over 3% of naive CD8, around 2.1% of memory CD4, and 0.4% to 0.45% of memory CD8 clonotypes were shared. Pairwise subsampling led to the expectation that sequencing depth would affect the degree of clonotype sharing among donors. Rarefaction of sorted-subset datasets indicated incomplete sequencing despite the large sequencing depth. Compared with non-shared clonotypes, the clonotypes found in all four sorted-subset donors had higher generation probabilities. The genetic and exposure-history diversity represented was limited by the small number of donors. Sampling was limited to blood, and TCR repertoires in tissue likely differ from TCR repertoires in blood.

Donors were healthy HIV-negative adults with no recently reported acute infections or vaccinations. Every donor was a Caucasian adult living in Nashville, Tennessee, USA. Magnetic negative selection was used to enrich CD4+ T cells, after which naive cells were positively selected on CD45RA and the negative fraction became the memory subset. After blood collection by leukapheresis, PBMCs were isolated using Ficoll-Histopaque density gradient centrifugation and then cryopreserved in the vapor phase of liquid nitrogen. Analytical flow cytometry was used to check the purity and quantity of each magnetically sorted T cell population. Genomic DNA was isolated from every sorted fraction and measured by UV absorbance on a Nanodrop 2000c. A distance of 12 bases separates the germline ends of V and J, which lose 7 bases and 6 bases respectively. The CDR3, from cysteine to phenylalanine, totals 12 residues. CDR3 DNA is the only sequence kept; it has 36 bases, read in frame from the first base. According to the germline V gene, CDR1 reads SNHLY and CDR2 reads FYNNEI.

TCR CDR3 regions were amplified from genomic DNA by multiplex PCR using the deep immunoSEQ assay. Extracted genomic DNA from each cell subset was spread evenly across all wells of several immunoSEQ 96-well plates, with each plate serving as a replicate. Each replicate PCR for sorted subsets received around 0.2 ug genomic DNA, equal to tens of thousands of T cell genomes. Purified libraries were measured with a Qubit 3.0 fluorometer, size-checked on a Bioanalyzer 2100, and measured again with the KAPA Library Quantification kit. A separate single-read 150-cycle Illumina NextSeq 550 flow cell was used to sequence each immunoSEQ 96-well plate. Processing in the source paper ran as follows. Because the immunoSEQ output included only junctional sequences and no quality scores, the filtering could not be the same as the filtering used for full-length reads. Sequences were annotated with PyIR, a Python wrapper for IgBLAST v1.9, using IMGT germline references to assign V/J genes and CDR3. Any read was removed if the V/J assignment was weak (E-value above 1e-6), the CDR3 was missing, or the read contained stop codons, out-of-frame junctions, or ambiguous translated residues. V3J clonotypes were defined as sequences sharing the same inferred V gene, J gene, and CDR3 amino acid sequence. The percentage overlap between two repertoires was calculated by dividing the number of shared unique clonotypes by the size of the smaller repertoire. Three approaches were used to assess repertoire richness: RTK rarefaction, the Chao1 estimator, and Recon v2.1 estimates of unobserved clonotypes. OLGA was used to compute generation probabilities for all TCRbeta clonotypes that the gDNA method yielded from a few donors. The immuneACCESS repertoire file appears here via TCRdb, limited to in-frame rearrangements. These files lack a portion of the clones; in checked studies, under half of the deficit traces to unresolved V genes, and the cause of the others is not known. Clonal size and the V and J genes are those of that table, whereas D and trimming came from the DNA. This sample comprises 2 million to 3 million clones, just over 90% of them detected only once. The top ten clones comprise about 0.13% of the sample.

The specimen sequenced was naive CD4+ T cells sorted from blood. The cell subset or site tag for this specimen amounts to: CD45RA+ positively selected. This sequence uses TRBV2 and TRBJ1-1; no D gene is confidently identified. The clonotype was recovered from a man aged 18 to 30 in good health. The bases are TGTGCCAGCACTAGAGAGGGAGCTGAAGCTTTCTTT. It specifies CASTREGAEAFF.